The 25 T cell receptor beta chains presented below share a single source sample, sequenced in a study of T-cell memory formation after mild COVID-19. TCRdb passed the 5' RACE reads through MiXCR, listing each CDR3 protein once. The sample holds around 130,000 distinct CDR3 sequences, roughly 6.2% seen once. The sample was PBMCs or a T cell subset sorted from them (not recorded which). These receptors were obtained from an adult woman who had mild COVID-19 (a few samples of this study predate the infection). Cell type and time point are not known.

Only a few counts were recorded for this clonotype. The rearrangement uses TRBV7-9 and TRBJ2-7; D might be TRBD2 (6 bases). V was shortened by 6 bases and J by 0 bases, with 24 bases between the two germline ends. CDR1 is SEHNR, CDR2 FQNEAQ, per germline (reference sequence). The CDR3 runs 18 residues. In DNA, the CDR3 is TGTGCCAGCAGTTTTTCTCCTACGCGGGACGGTAGCTCCTACGAGCAGTACTTC. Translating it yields CASSFSPTRDGSSYEQYF.

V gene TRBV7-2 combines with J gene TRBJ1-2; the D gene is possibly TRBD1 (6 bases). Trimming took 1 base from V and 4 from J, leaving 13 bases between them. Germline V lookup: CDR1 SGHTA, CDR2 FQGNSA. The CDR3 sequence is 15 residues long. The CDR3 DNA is TGTGCCAGCAGCTTAGATGGGGGGCTCACCTATGGCTACACCTTC. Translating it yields CASSLDGGLTYGYTF.

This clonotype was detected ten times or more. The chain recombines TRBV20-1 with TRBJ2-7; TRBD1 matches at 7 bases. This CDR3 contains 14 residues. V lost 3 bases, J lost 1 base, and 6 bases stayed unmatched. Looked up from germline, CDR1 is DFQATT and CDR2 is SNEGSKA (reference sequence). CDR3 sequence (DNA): TGCAGTGCTAGTTTACAGGGGAATTCCTACGAGCAGTACTTC. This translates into CSASLQGNSYEQYF.

The CDR3 protein is CSVLENKSPYNEQFF. DNA for the CDR3: TGCAGCGTTCTGGAGAACAAATCCCCCTACAATGAGCAGTTCTTC. The V call is TRBV29-1, the J call TRBJ2-1; no definite D call. From germline, CDR1 is SQVTM and CDR2 ANQGSEA. This CDR3 comprises 15 residues. The V end lost 5 bases, the J end lost 2 bases, and 16 bases lay between the germline ends.

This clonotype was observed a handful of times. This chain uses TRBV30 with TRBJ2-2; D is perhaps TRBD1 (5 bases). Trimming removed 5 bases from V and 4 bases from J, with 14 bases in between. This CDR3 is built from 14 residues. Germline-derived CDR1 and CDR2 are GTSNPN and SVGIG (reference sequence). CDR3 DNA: TGTGCCTGGTGGGGCAGGGTGGGCACCGGGGAGCTGTTTTTT. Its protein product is CAWWGRVGTGELFF.

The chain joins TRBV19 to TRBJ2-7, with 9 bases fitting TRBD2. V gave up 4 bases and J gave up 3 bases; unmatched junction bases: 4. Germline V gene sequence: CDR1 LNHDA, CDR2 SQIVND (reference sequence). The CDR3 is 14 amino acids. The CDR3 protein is CASSSGTSSYEQYF. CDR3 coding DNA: TGTGCCAGTAGTAGCGGGACTAGCAGCTACGAGCAGTACTTC.

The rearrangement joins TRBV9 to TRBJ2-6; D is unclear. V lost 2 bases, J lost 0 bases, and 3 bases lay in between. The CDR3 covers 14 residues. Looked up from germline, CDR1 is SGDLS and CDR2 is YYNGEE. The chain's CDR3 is CASSVPSGANVLTF. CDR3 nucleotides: TGTGCCAGCAGCGTCCCCTCTGGGGCCAACGTCCTGACTTTC. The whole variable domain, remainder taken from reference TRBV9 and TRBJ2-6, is DSGVTQTPKHLITATGQRVTLRCSPRSGDLSVYWYQQSLDQGLQFLIQYYNGEERAKGNILERFSAQQFPDLHSELNLSSLELGDSALYFCASSVPSGANVLTFGAGSRLTVL.

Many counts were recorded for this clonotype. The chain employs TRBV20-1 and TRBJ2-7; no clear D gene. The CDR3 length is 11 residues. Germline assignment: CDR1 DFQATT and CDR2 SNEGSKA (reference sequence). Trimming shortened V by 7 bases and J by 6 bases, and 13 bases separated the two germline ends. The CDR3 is CSVKGKSEQYF. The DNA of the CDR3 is TGCAGTGTTAAAGGGAAGAGCGAGCAGTACTTC.

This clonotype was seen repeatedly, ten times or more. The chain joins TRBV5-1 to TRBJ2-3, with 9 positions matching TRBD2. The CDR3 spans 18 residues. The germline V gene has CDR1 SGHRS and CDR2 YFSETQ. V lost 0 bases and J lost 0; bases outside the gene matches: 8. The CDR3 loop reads CASSLGTSVDGSTDTQYF. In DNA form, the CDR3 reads TGCGCCAGCAGCTTGGGGACTAGCGTGGATGGTAGCACAGATACGCAGTATTTT.

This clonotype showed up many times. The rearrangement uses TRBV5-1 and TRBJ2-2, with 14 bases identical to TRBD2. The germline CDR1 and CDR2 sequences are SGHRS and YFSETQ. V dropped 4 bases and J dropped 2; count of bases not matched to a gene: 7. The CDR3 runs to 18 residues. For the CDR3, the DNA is TGCGCCAGCAGCGCGGGACTAGCGGGGGCCCGAAACACCGGGGAGCTGTTTTTT. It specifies CASSAGLAGARNTGELFF.

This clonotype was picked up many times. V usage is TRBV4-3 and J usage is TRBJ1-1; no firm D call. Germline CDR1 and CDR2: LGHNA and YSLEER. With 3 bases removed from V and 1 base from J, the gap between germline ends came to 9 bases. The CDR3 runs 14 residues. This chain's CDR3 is CASSHGGRNTEAFF. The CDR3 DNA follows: TGCGCCAGCAGCCACGGAGGGAGGAACACTGAAGCTTTCTTT.

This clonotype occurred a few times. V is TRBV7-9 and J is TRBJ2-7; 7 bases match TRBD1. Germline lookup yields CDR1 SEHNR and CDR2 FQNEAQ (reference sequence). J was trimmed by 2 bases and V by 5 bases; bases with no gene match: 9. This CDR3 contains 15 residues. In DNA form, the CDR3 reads TGTGCCAGCAGCCCTCGACCGGGACAGCCCTACGAGCAGTACTTC. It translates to CASSPRPGQPYEQYF.

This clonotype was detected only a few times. The CDR3 nucleotides are TGTGCCAGCAGTTTAATCCCCAGATCCTACGAGCAGTACTTC. Protein product: CASSLIPRSYEQYF. The chain carries TRBV12-3 or TRBV12-4 and TRBJ2-7; D unclear. Trimming cost V 2 bases and J 1 base, with 9 bases left between them. The CDR3 length is 14 residues.

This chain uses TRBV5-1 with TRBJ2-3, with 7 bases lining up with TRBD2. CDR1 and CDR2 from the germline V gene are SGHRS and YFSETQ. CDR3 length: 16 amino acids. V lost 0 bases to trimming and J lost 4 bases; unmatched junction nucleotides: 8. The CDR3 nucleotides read TGCGCCAGCAGCTTGGTCCTAGCGGTAGGGCCAGATACGCAGTATTTT. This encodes CASSLVLAVGPDTQYF.

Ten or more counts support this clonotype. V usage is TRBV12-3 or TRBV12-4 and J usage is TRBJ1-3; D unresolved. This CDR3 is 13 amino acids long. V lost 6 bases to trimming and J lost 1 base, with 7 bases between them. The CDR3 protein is CASSISSGNTIYF. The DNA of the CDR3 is TGTGCCAGCAGCATATCGTCTGGAAACACCATATATTTT.

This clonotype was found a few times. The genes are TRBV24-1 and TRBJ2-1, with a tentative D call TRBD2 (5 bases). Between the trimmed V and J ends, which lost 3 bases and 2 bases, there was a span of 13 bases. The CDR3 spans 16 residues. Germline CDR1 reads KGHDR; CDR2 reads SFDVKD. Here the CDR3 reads CATSDRRTMPYNEQFF. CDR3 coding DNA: TGTGCCACCAGTGATCGGAGGACCATGCCCTACAATGAGCAGTTCTTC.

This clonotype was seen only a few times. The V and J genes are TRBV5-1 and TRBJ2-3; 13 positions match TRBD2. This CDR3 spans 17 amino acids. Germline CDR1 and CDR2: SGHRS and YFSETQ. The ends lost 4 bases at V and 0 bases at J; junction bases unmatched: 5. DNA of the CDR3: TGCGCCAGCAGCCACGGGACTAGCGGGGCTAGCACAGATACGCAGTATTTT. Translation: CASSHGTSGASTDTQYF.

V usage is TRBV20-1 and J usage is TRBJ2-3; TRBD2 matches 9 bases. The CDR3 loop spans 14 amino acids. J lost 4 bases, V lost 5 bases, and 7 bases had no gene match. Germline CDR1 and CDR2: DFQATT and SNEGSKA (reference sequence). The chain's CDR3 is CSARDAGGADTQYF. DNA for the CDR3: TGCAGTGCTCGGGACGCGGGGGGGGCAGATACGCAGTATTTT.

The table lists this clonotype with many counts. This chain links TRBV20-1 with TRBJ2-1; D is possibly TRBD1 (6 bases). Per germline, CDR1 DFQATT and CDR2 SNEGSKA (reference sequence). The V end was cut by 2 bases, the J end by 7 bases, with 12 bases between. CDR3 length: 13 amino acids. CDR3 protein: CSARFRTANEQFF. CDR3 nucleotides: TGCAGTGCTAGATTCCGGACAGCAAATGAGCAGTTCTTC.

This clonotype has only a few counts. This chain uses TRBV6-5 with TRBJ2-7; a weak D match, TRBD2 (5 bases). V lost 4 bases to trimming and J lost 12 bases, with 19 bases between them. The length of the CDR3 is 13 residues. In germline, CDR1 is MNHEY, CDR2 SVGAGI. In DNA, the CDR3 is TGTGCCAGCAGTTTAGTGCTAGATGCGGGTTTGTACTTC. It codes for CASSLVLDAGLYF.

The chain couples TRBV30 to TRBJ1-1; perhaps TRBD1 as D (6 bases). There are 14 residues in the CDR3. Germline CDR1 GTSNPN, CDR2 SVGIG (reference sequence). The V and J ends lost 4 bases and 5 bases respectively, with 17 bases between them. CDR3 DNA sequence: TGTGCCTGGACCGATATCAGGGGCAGAACTGAAGCTTTCTTT. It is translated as CAWTDIRGRTEAFF. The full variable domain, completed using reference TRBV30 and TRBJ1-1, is SQTIHQWPATLVQPVGSPLSLECTVEGTSNPNLYWYRQAAGRGLQLLFYSVGIGQISSEVPQNLSASRPQDRQFILSSKKLLLSDSGFYLCAWTDIRGRTEAFFGQGTRLTVV.

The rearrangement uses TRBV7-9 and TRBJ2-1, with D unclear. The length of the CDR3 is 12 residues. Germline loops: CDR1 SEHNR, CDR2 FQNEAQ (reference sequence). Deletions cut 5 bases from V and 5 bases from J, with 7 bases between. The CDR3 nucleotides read TGTGCCAGCAGCCCGCTGGACAATGAGCAGTTCTTC. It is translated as CASSPLDNEQFF.

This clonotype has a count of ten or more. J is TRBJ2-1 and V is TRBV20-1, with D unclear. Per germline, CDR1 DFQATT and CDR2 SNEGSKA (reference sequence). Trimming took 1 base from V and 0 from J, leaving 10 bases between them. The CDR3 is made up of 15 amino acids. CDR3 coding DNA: TGCAGTGCTAGAGTTACTCAGTTCTCCTACAATGAGCAGTTCTTC. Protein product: CSARVTQFSYNEQFF.

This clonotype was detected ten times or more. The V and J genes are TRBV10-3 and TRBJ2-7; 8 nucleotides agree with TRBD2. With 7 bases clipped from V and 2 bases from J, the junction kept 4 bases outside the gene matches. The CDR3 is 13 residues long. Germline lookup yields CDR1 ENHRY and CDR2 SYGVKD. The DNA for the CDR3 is TGTGCCATCAAGGGACTAGGGACCTACGAGCAGTACTTC. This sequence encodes CAIKGLGTYEQYF.

CDR3 in DNA: TGTGCCAGCAGTTTAGCCTCAGGGGTTGCGGGAGAGCAGTACTTC. Amino acids: CASSLASGVAGEQYF. The rearrangement links TRBV28 to TRBJ2-7; tentatively, D is TRBD1 or TRBD2 (6 bases each). The germline V gene has CDR1 MDHEN and CDR2 SYDVKM. The CDR3 runs 15 residues. The V end was cut by 2 bases, the J end by 7 bases, with 18 bases between. Variable domain in full (rest from reference TRBV28 and TRBJ2-7): DVKVTQSSRYLVKRTGEKVFLECVQDMDHENMFWYRQDPGLGLRLIYFSYDVKMKEKGDIPEGYSVSREKKERFSLILESASTNQTSMYLCASSLASGVAGEQYFGPGTRLTVT.